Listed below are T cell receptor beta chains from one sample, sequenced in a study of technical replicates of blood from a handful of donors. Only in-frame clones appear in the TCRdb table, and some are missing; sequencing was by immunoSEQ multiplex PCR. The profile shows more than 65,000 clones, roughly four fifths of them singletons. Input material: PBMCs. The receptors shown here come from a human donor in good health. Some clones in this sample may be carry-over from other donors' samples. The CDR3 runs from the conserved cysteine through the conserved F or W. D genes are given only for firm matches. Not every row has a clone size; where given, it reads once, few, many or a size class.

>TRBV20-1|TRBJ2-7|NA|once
TGCAGTGCTAGACCGGGGAGGGAGCAGTACTTC
CSARPGREQYF
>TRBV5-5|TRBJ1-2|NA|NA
TGTGCCAGCAGCTTGGGTCAGGGCGGCTATGGCTACACCTTC
CASSLGQGGYGYTF
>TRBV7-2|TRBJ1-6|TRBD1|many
TGTGCCAGCAGGGGGAGGACAGGGGGGCATTCACCCCTCCACTTT
CASRGRTGGHSPLHF
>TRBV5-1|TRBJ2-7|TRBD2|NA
TGCGCCAGCAGCTTGGAGGGGAGCGGGAGGACCTCCTACGAGCAGTACTTC
CASSLEGSGRTSYEQYF
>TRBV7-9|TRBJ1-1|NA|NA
TGTGCCAGCAGCTTAATGGGGAGGAACACTGAAGCTTTCTTT
CASSLMGRNTEAFF
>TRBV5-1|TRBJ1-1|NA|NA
TGCGCCAGCAGCTTGGACAGTCCCCATCAAGCTTTCTTT
CASSLDSPHQAFF
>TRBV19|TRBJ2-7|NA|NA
TGTGCCGCCAGTGGGAGCAGAGATTACGAGCAGTACTTC
CAASGSRDYEQYF
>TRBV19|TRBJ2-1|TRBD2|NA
TGTGCCAGTAGTATAGTGGATAGCGGGATGGAGCAGTTCTTC
CASSIVDSGMEQFF
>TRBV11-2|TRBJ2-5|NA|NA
TGTGCCAGCAAAAGAGATGGTGTAGAGACCCAGTACTTC
CASKRDGVETQYF
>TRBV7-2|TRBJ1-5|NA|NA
TGTGCCAGCAGCTTAGCGCGCGGCCAGCCCCAGCATTTT
CASSLARGQPQHF
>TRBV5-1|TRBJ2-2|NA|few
TGCGCCAGCGAGAAAGACACAACCGGGGAGCTGTTTTTT
CASEKDTTGELFF
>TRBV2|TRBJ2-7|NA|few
TGTGCCAGCAGTGAAGTAACAGGGAAGTTACACGAGCAGTACTTC
CASSEVTGKLHEQYF
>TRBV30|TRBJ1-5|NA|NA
TGTGCCTGGGGACACCTGATGGCCCAGCATTTT
CAWGHLMAQHF
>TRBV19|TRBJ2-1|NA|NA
TGTGCCAGTAGTATAGATCTAGGGGGGGGCCCGGACGACAATGAGCAGTTCTTC
CASSIDLGGGPDDNEQFF
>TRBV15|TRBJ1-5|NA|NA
TGTGCCACCAGCAGAGAACCCTTTGGACTGCACCAGCATTTT
CATSREPFGLHQHF
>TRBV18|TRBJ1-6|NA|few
TGTGCCAGCTCACCACCCTCCCTGAATTCACCCCTCCACTTT
CASSPPSLNSPLHF
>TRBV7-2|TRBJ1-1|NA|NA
TGTGCCAGCAGCTTAGCCAGGAACACTGAAGCTTTCTTT
CASSLARNTEAFF
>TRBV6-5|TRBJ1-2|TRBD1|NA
TGTGCCAGCAGTTACGGGACAGGGGGTGTGTATGGCTACACCTTC
CASSYGTGGVYGYTF
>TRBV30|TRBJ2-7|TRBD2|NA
TGTGCCTGGAGGGAAGGACTAGCATTCGACGAGCAGTACTTC
CAWREGLAFDEQYF
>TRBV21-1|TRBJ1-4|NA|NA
TGTGCCAGCAGCAAGTGGGCCGATTCTGCAACTAATGAAAAACTGTTTTTT
CASSKWADSATNEKLFF
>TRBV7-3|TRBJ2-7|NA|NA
TGTGCCAGCAGCTTGGGCCCGGTCCCCACCTACGAGCAGTACTTC
CASSLGPVPTYEQYF
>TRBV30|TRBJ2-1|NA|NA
TGTGCCTGGAATGCGGGCACCCCAGAGCAGTTCTTC
CAWNAGTPEQFF
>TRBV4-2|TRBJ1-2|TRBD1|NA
TGTGCCAGCAGCCGGGGACAGGGGGCAGTGGACTATGGCTACACCTTC
CASSRGQGAVDYGYTF
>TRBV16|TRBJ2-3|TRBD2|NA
TGTGCCAGCAGTCTAAGCGGGGGTGACCCAGATACGCAGTATTTT
CASSLSGGDPDTQYF
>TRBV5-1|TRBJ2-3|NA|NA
TGCGCCAGCAGCTTCCTACAGGGTCCAGATACGCAGTATTTT
CASSFLQGPDTQYF
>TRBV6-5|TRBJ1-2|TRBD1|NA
TGTGCCAGCAGTTATCGGACAGGGGGCAACTATGGCTACACCTTC
CASSYRTGGNYGYTF
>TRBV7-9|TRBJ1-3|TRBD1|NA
TGTGCCAGCAGCTTAAACAGGGGCTCTGGAAACACCATATATTTT
CASSLNRGSGNTIYF
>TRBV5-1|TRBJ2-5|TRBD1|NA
TGCGCCAGCAGCTTCCAGGGGGTGCGGGAGACCCAGTACTTC
CASSFQGVRETQYF
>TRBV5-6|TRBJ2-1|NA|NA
TGTGCCAGCAGCTTGGGGCGAGGGCAGTTCTTC
CASSLGRGQFF
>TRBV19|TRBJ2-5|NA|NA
TGTGCCAGTAGCCTCACAGGTGTCCAAGAGACCCAGTACTTC
CASSLTGVQETQYF
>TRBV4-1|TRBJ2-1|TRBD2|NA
TGCGCCAGCAGCCAAAGACTAGCGGGGGGAAATGAGCAGTTCTTC
CASSQRLAGGNEQFF
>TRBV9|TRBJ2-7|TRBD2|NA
TGTGCCAGCAGCGCGACTAGCGGGAGCCTGTACGAGCAGTACTTC
CASSATSGSLYEQYF
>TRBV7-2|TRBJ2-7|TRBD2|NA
TGTGCCAGCAGCTTAGAGGCCGGGAGGTACGAGCAGTACTTC
CASSLEAGRYEQYF
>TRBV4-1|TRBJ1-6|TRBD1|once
TGCGCCAGCAGCCTGGGGGGACAGGGAGTTAGCTCCTATAATTCACCCCTCCACTTT
CASSLGGQGVSSYNSPLHF
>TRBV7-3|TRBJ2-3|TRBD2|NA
TGTGCCAGCGCCCGGCAGAGGGCTAGCGGGGGTTCCCCAGATACGCAGTATTTT
CASARQRASGGSPDTQYF
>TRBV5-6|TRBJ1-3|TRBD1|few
TGTGCCAGCAGACGGACAGGGGGTGGAAACACCATATATTTT
CASRRTGGGNTIYF
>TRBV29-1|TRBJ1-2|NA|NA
TGCAGCGTTGACCTCCAGGGACTGGGCGGCTACACCTTC
CSVDLQGLGGYTF
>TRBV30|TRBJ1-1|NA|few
TGTGCCTGGAGTGTACTGGGCCAGGGAAAACCTGAAGCTTTCTTT
CAWSVLGQGKPEAFF
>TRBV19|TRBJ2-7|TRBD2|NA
TGTGCCAGTAAGGATCAAGCGGGAGGGCTCGAGCAGTACTTC
CASKDQAGGLEQYF
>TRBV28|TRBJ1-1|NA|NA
TGTGCCAGCAGACTAAGTACTTCGGGAGCTTTCTTT
CASRLSTSGAFF
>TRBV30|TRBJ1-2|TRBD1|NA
TGTGCCTGCTCAGGGGGCGCCGGCTACACCTTC
CACSGGAGYTF
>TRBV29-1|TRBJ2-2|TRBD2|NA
TGCAGCGTTGTGGGGGGGGACACCGGGGAGCTGTTTTTT
CSVVGGDTGELFF
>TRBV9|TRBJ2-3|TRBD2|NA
TGTGCCAGCAGCGTAGATTTTGGGAGGGCCGCGTCGCAGTATTTT
CASSVDFGRAASQYF